The 9 T cell receptor beta chains presented below share a single source sample, sequenced in a study of Graves' ophthalmopathy and Graves' hyperthyroidism. RNA transcripts served as template for amplifying TCR beta CDR3 sequences. The first round was an RT-PCR with HTBI primers, and the second round was a multiplex PCR. MiXCR, applied by TCRdb to the multiplex PCR reads, yields one record per CDR3 protein. Of 150,000 to 200,000 distinct CDR3 sequences detected, roughly two fifths appear once; the ten largest clones hold roughly 9%. The sequencing sample was made of peripheral blood. The receptors stem from a man aged 25 to 40 with Graves' ophthalmopathy.

This clonotype occurred many times. The chain couples TRBV20-1 to TRBJ1-2, with a tentative D call TRBD1 (5 bases). Germline lookup yields CDR1 DFQATT and CDR2 SNEGSKA (reference sequence). CDR3 size: 12 residues. The germline V and J ends were trimmed by 4 bases and 4 bases, with 10 bases remaining between them. The CDR3 sequence: CSAKDSLYGYTF. CDR3 bases: TGCAGTGCTAAAGACAGCCTCTATGGCTACACCTTC.

This clonotype has at least ten counts. This chain joins TRBV24-1 and TRBJ2-2; possible D gene TRBD1, 6 bases. Germline V gene sequence: CDR1 KGHDR, CDR2 SFDVKD. The CDR3 is made up of 16 amino acids. Trimming pared 4 bases from V and 0 bases from J, leaving 11 bases between. Here the CDR3 DNA reads TGTGCCACCAGTGACTCCGGGACAACGAACACCGGGGAGCTGTTTTTT. Protein sequence: CATSDSGTTNTGELFF.

In its sample, this clonotype was seen many times. CDR3: CATTSGIVSYEQYF. In DNA, the CDR3 is TGTGCCACGACTAGCGGTATTGTGTCCTACGAGCAGTACTTC. This chain links TRBV10-3 with TRBJ2-7; 9 bases are a match to TRBD2. The germline gives CDR1 ENHRY, CDR2 SYGVKD. J gave up 1 base and V 10 bases, and 8 bases lay outside the gene matches. This CDR3 contains 14 residues.

The rearrangement links TRBV6-2 or TRBV6-3 to TRBJ2-7; D gene ambiguous. This CDR3 contains 11 residues. Germline CDR1 and CDR2: MNHEY and SVGEGT. The V end lost 7 bases, the J end lost 1 base, and 5 bases lay between the germline ends. This CDR3 reads CASTQSYEQYF. The CDR3 DNA reads as TGTGCCAGCACCCAGTCCTACGAGCAGTACTTC.

The rearrangement joins TRBV12-3 or TRBV12-4 to TRBJ1-5; TRBD1 matches at 9 bases. V lost 4 bases and J lost 7; bases outside the gene matches: 8. The CDR3 is made up of 15 amino acids. The CDR3 sequence: CASSSKTGGRQPQHF. The CDR3 coding sequence is TGTGCCAGCAGTTCCAAGACAGGGGGACGCCAGCCCCAGCATTTT.

This clonotype has a count of ten or more. This chain uses TRBV14 with TRBJ2-2; no clear D gene. CDR1 is SGHDN and CDR2 is FVKESK in the germline V gene. The CDR3 extends over 14 amino acids. Trimming took off 1 base at V and 6 bases at J, with 9 bases between the two ends. As DNA, the CDR3 is TGTGCCAGCAGCCAAGCACGGCCTCCCGGGGAGCTGTTTTTT. Amino acids: CASSQARPPGELFF.

This clonotype occurred many times. The chain carries TRBV6-5 and TRBJ2-5; 9 bases align to TRBD2. J was trimmed by 5 bases and V by 2 bases; bases with no gene match: 9. Per germline, CDR1 MNHEY and CDR2 SVGAGI. The CDR3 has 16 amino acids. The CDR3 sequence: CASSYDPSGMRETQYF. In DNA, the CDR3 is TGTGCCAGCAGTTACGATCCTAGCGGGATGCGGGAGACCCAGTACTTC.

The chain links TRBV27 to TRBJ2-7; tentatively, D is TRBD1 (6 bases). V was shortened by 1 base and J by 3 bases, with 16 bases between the two germline ends. The CDR3 has 16 residues. Germline lookup yields CDR1 MNHEY and CDR2 SMNVEV (reference sequence). CDR3 DNA sequence: TGTGCCAGCAGTTTATTAGGAACAGGGCGAAACTACGAGCAGTACTTC. Encoded protein: CASSLLGTGRNYEQYF.

This chain joins TRBV7-8 and TRBJ1-2; D not certain. V lost 4 bases and J 3 bases, leaving 9 bases between the germline ends. This CDR3 comprises 13 residues. Germline-derived CDR1 and CDR2 are SGHVS and FQNEAQ. The CDR3 coding sequence is TGTGCCAGCAGCTCGGACCGCTACTATGGCTACACCTTC. Translating gives CASSSDRYYGYTF.